The 14 T cell receptor beta chains below all came from one sample that was sequenced in a study of CD8+CD57+ T cells in acquired aplastic anemia. CDR3 and TCR beta VDJ profiling relied on genomic DNA as the template. From the reads, TCRdb called clonotypes with MiXCR, one entry per CDR3 protein. This sample has fewer than 250,000 distinct CDR3 sequences, with approximately 52% found just once. The sample taken for sequencing was sorted CD4+, CD8+, or CD8+CD57+ T cells (not recorded which) from PBMCs. These receptors all stem from a human donor in good health, serving as a control.

Only a few counts were recorded for this clonotype. The J gene is TRBJ1-1, the V gene TRBV7-9; D not certain. CDR1 SEHNR and CDR2 FQNEAQ come from the germline V gene (reference sequence). The CDR3 totals 15 residues. With 1 base removed from V and 1 base from J, the gap between germline ends came to 10 bases. CDR3 region: CASSLDHLANTEAFF. For the CDR3, the DNA is TGTGCCAGCAGCTTAGATCACCTGGCGAACACTGAAGCTTTCTTT.

This clonotype was seen ten or more times. The V and J genes are TRBV12-3 or TRBV12-4 and TRBJ1-6; D is uncertain. V lost 8 bases and J lost 10, with 12 bases in between. The CDR3 consists of 12 residues. CDR3: CASSNSGSPLHF. CDR3 sequence (DNA): TGTGCCAGCTCCAACAGCGGCTCACCCCTCCACTTT.

This clonotype was counted a single time. V usage is TRBV2 and J usage is TRBJ1-6; the D gene is possibly TRBD1 (5 bases). Per germline, CDR1 SNHLY and CDR2 FYNNEI. The CDR3 consists of 15 residues. The V gene lost 4 bases and the J gene lost 7 bases, with 14 bases spanning the gap. DNA for the CDR3: TGTGCCAGCAGTGTCGATGGGACCGAGAATTCACCCCTCCACTTT. The encoded protein is CASSVDGTENSPLHF.

This chain uses TRBV14 with TRBJ1-1; a weak D match, TRBD1 (6 bases). V dropped 1 base and J dropped 3 bases, with 12 bases sitting between them. The CDR3 totals 15 residues. Germline-derived CDR1 and CDR2 are SGHDN and FVKESK. CDR3 DNA: TGTGCCAGCAGCCAAGCTAAGGGACATTACACTGAAGCTTTCTTT. Residues: CASSQAKGHYTEAFF.

The chain has TRBV7-3 and TRBJ1-6; D gene ambiguous. Trimming cost V 4 bases and J 4 bases, with 11 bases left between them. Germline-derived CDR1 and CDR2 are SGHTA and FQGTGA. The CDR3 runs to 15 residues. Here the CDR3 DNA reads TGTGCCAGCAGCTCGACCCGTCAATATAATTCACCCCTCCACTTT. It encodes CASSSTRQYNSPLHF.

This clonotype has at least ten counts. Germline is not matched at one junction end, which may reflect a read error. The V call is TRBV4-2, the J call TRBJ1-2; D is ambiguous. Looked up from germline, CDR1 is LGHNA and CDR2 is YNFKEQ. The CDR3 runs 12 residues. Written as DNA, the CDR3 is TGTGCCAGCAGGCAAGGCCTTTATGGCTACACCTTC. Translating it yields CASRQGLYGYTF.

Comments on this clonotype: The CDR3 carries no conserved terminal phenylalanine or tryptophan, so it likely arises from a read error. V is TRBV10-3 and J is TRBJ1-2; 10 positions agree with TRBD1. Germline CDR1 ENHRY, CDR2 SYGVKD. The CDR3 contains 13 residues. Losses at the gene ends were 8 bases for V and 6 bases for J; bases not matched to a gene: 6. This CDR3 is CAIGPGQGDGYTS. DNA for the CDR3: TGTGCCATCGGCCCCGGACAGGGGGATGGCTACACCTCC.

The chain couples TRBV7-6 to TRBJ2-7; the D gene is possibly TRBD2 (6 bases). Germline values: CDR1 SGHVS, CDR2 FNYEAQ. There are 14 residues in the CDR3. Deletions cut 1 base from V and 3 bases from J, with 10 bases between. The CDR3 DNA sequence: TGTGCCAGCAGCTTAGATCAGGGAGGCTACGAGCAGTACTTC. Translation: CASSLDQGGYEQYF.

The V gene is TRBV7-9, the J gene TRBJ1-6; D remains unclear. This CDR3 comprises 15 residues. Trimming took 11 bases from V and 9 from J, leaving 23 bases between them. Germline V CDR1 and CDR2: SEHNR, FQNEAQ (reference sequence). The DNA of the CDR3 is TGTGCCGTCAGTAAGAGCGGGCCCGATAGTTCACCCCTCCACTTT. Translation: CAVSKSGPDSSPLHF.

The chain has TRBV12-3 or TRBV12-4 and TRBJ2-1, with 10 bases lining up with TRBD1. The CDR3 contains 15 residues. The V gene end was trimmed by 4 bases and the J gene end by 9 bases; junction bases not matched to a gene: 9. The CDR3 DNA reads TGTGCCAGCAGTTACGCCCGGACAGGGGGTATTGAGCAGTTCTTC. This translates into CASSYARTGGIEQFF.

This clonotype has a count of ten or more. The chain links TRBV5-1 to TRBJ1-1, with D tentatively TRBD1 (5 bases). Germline V CDR1 and CDR2: SGHRS, YFSETQ. There are 13 residues in the CDR3. V was cut by 5 bases and J by 4 bases, with 12 bases left in between. The CDR3 DNA sequence: TGCGCCAGCAGTTATCCTGACAGCACTGAAGCTTTCTTT. It codes for CASSYPDSTEAFF. Full variable domain (missing parts from reference TRBV5-1 and TRBJ1-1): KAGVTQTPRYLIKTRGQQVTLSCSPISGHRSVSWYQQTPGQGLQFLFEYFSETQRNKGNFPGRFSGRQFSNSRSEMNVSTLELGDSALYLCASSYPDSTEAFFGQGTRLTVV.

This rearrangement joins TRBV20-1 to TRBJ2-2; possible D gene TRBD2, 5 bases. Germline lookup yields CDR1 DFQATT and CDR2 SNEGSKA (reference sequence). V was cut by 0 bases and J by 3 bases, with 14 bases left in between. The CDR3 spans 16 residues. Here the CDR3 reads CSARDNTGKDTGELFF. CDR3 bases: TGCAGTGCTAGAGATAATACGGGAAAGGACACCGGGGAGCTGTTTTTT.

Many counts were recorded for this clonotype. This sequence joins TRBV28 and TRBJ1-2; D unresolved. Germline CDR1 reads MDHEN; CDR2 reads SYDVKM. The CDR3 has 12 residues. V was cut by 3 bases and J by 4 bases, with 6 bases left in between. The CDR3 nucleotides read TGTGCCAGCAGTTTTACAGCCTATGGCTACACCTTC. It encodes CASSFTAYGYTF.

This clonotype was seen ten or more times. V gene TRBV7-2 combines with J gene TRBJ1-4; 9 bases match TRBD1. Germline-derived CDR1 and CDR2 are SGHTA and FQGNSA. The CDR3 length is 18 residues. The J segment lost 8 bases and the V segment lost 2 bases, leaving 15 bases of the junction unmatched. CDR3 amino acids: CASSLTMTGGRFGEKLFF. The CDR3 nucleotides read TGTGCCAGCAGCTTAACTATGACAGGGGGTCGGTTTGGGGAAAAACTGTTTTTT.